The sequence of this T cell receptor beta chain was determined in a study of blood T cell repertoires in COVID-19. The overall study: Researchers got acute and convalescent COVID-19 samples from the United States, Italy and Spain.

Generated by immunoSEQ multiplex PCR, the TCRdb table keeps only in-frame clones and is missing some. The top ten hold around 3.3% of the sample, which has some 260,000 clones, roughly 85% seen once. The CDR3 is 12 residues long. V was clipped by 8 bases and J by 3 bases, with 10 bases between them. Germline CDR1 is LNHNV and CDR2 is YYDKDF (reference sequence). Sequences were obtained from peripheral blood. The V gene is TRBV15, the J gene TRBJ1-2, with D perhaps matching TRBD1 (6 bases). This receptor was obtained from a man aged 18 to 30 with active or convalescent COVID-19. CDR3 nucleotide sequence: TGTGCCACCTACAGGGATGACTATGGCTACACCTTC. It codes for CATYRDDYGYTF.